A single sample gave rise to the 13 T cell receptor beta chains below, sequenced in a study of blood T cell repertoires in COVID-19. Profiling relied on immunoSEQ multiplex PCR, and the TCRdb table lists in-frame clones only, not all of them. Of approximately 290,000 clones listed, over 75% were seen once; the top ten hold 3.5% to 5.5%. Input material: PBMCs or T cells enriched from blood (not recorded which). These receptor sequences come from a woman in her thirties who had recovered from COVID-19.

J is TRBJ2-7 and V is TRBV27, with 9 bases aligning to TRBD2. V lost 6 bases and J lost 4; bases outside the gene matches: 7. CDR1 is MNHEY, CDR2 SMNVEV, per germline (reference sequence). This CDR3 has 14 residues. The CDR3 loop is CASRRLAVVYEQYF. The CDR3 nucleotides are TGTGCCAGCAGAAGACTAGCGGTCGTTTACGAGCAGTACTTC.

This rearrangement joins TRBV27 to TRBJ2-1; 9 bases line up with TRBD1. V shed 4 bases, J shed 13 bases, and the junction held 5 bases outside the gene matches. The CDR3 has 12 amino acids. Germline V gene data show CDR1 as MNHEY and CDR2 as SMNVEV (reference sequence). The CDR3 sequence: CASSSRDREQFF. The CDR3 DNA sequence: TGTGCCAGCAGTTCCAGGGACAGGGAACAGTTCTTC.

The rearrangement joins TRBV2 to TRBJ2-3; tentative D call: TRBD2 (5 bases). The CDR3 runs 12 residues. CDR1 is SNHLY and CDR2 is FYNNEI in the germline V gene. Trimming took 4 bases from V and 6 from J, leaving 8 bases between them. CDR3 sequence (DNA): TGTGCCAGCAGTGGGGAGTTGGATACGCAGTATTTT. Its protein product is CASSGELDTQYF.

The V call is TRBV6-6, the J call TRBJ2-1; 11 bases line up with TRBD2. This CDR3 contains 15 residues. The junction had 7 bases not matched to a gene; V was cut back by 8 bases and J by 4 bases. Germline assignment: CDR1 MNHNY and CDR2 SVGAGI (reference sequence). The CDR3 DNA reads TGTGCCAGCCTAACGGGACTAGCGGAGTACAATGAGCAGTTCTTC. Residues: CASLTGLAEYNEQFF.

In this sample, this clone turned up a few times. The chain uses TRBV5-1 and TRBJ1-1; 9 bases are a match to TRBD1. V shed 2 bases, J shed 4 bases, and the junction held 9 bases outside the gene matches. CDR1 and CDR2 from the germline V gene are SGHRS and YFSETQ. The CDR3 spans 16 residues. CDR3 sequence reads: CASSFRDRVGPTEAFF. The CDR3 DNA sequence: TGCGCCAGCAGCTTTCGGGACAGGGTGGGGCCCACTGAAGCTTTCTTT.

This chain joins TRBV9 and TRBJ2-3; TRBD2 is a possible D gene (6 bases). Germline V lookup: CDR1 SGDLS, CDR2 YYNGEE. This CDR3 spans 17 amino acids. The germline V and J ends were trimmed by 0 bases and 4 bases, with 18 bases remaining between them. The CDR3 region is CASSVVRGGISPDTQYF. The CDR3 DNA is TGTGCCAGCAGCGTAGTAAGAGGCGGGATCTCGCCAGATACGCAGTATTTT.

The rearrangement joins TRBV10-3 to TRBJ2-5; no clear D. From germline, CDR1 is ENHRY and CDR2 SYGVKD. The CDR3 totals 12 residues. V shed 6 bases and J shed 3 bases, with 8 bases lying between them. The DNA for the CDR3 is TGTGCCATCAGACTTACGAAAGAGACCCAGTACTTC. It yields the protein CAIRLTKETQYF.

The gene calls are TRBV13 and TRBJ2-7; TRBD1 is a possible D gene (5 bases). V gave up 4 bases and J gave up 2 bases, with 21 bases separating them. Germline loops: CDR1 PRHDT, CDR2 FYEKMQ (reference sequence). There are 17 residues in the CDR3. The CDR3 bases are TGTGCCAGCAGCTCTCACGGAAGGGGCCAATACGCCTACGAGCAGTACTTC. Its translation: CASSSHGRGQYAYEQYF.

This clone has just a few counts. The chain employs TRBV5-1 and TRBJ2-5; 9 nucleotides agree with TRBD2. V lost 2 bases, J lost 3 bases, and 2 bases stayed unmatched. The CDR3 is 14 amino acids. Germline V gene lookup returns CDR1 SGHRS and CDR2 YFSETQ. CDR3 in amino acids: CASSFKRGEETQYF. CDR3 coding DNA: TGCGCCAGCAGCTTCAAGCGGGGGGAAGAGACCCAGTACTTC.

The J gene is TRBJ1-2, the V gene TRBV30; TRBD1 matches at 9 bases. CDR3 length equals 15 residues. Per germline, CDR1 GTSNPN and CDR2 SVGIG (reference sequence). J gave up 4 bases and V 4 bases, and 10 bases lay outside the gene matches. CDR3 nucleotides: TGTGCCTGGACGCCGGGGACAGGGATGGGCTATGGCTACACCTTC. Translated, it gives CAWTPGTGMGYGYTF.

V and J are TRBV9 and TRBJ1-3, with 7 bases aligning to TRBD1. CDR1 SGDLS and CDR2 YYNGEE come from the germline V gene. V trimming: 6 bases; J trimming: 2 bases; junction bases outside the gene matches: 5. The CDR3 has 14 residues. The CDR3 DNA reads TGTGCCAGCAACCCCGGACAGGCTGGAAACACCATATATTTT. This encodes CASNPGQAGNTIYF.

The chain joins TRBV3-1 (or the pseudogene TRBV3-2) to TRBJ1-4; 7 bases agree with TRBD1. V was clipped by 3 bases and J by 6 bases; unmatched bases: 13. Germline V CDR1 and CDR2: LGHDT, YNNKEL (reference sequence). There are 17 residues in the CDR3. CDR3 protein: CASSHPYKQGRDEKLFF. The CDR3 DNA sequence: TGTGCCAGCAGCCACCCTTACAAACAGGGGCGGGATGAAAAACTGTTTTTT.

This clone was observed once. The rearrangement uses TRBV9 and TRBJ2-7, with a possible D match to TRBD2 (6 bases). V dropped 3 bases and J dropped 4 bases, with 14 bases sitting between them. This CDR3 is built from 14 residues. The V gene's germline CDR1 is SGDLS and CDR2 YYNGEE. CDR3: CASSATRSWYEQYF. In DNA form, the CDR3 reads TGTGCCAGCAGCGCGACTAGGTCTTGGTACGAGCAGTACTTC.